This passage covers 28 T cell receptor beta chains from one sample sequenced in a study of blood T cell repertoires in COVID-19. Measured with immunoSEQ multiplex PCR; TCRdb has only the in-frame clones, and not every one. The table shows some 80,000 clones, with around 86% occurring only once. The sample taken for sequencing was peripheral blood. These receptors came from a human donor in a cohort sampled during active COVID-19.

V gene TRBV19 combines with J gene TRBJ1-2; 7 nucleotides agree with TRBD1. The germline V gene has CDR1 LNHDA and CDR2 SQIVND (reference sequence). This CDR3 has 15 residues. V was clipped by 6 bases and J by 0 bases; unmatched bases: 7. CDR3 sequence: CASRPQDRANYGYTF. CDR3 sequence (DNA): TGTGCCAGTAGACCACAAGACAGGGCTAACTATGGCTACACCTTC.

CDR3 nucleotide sequence: TGCAGCGTTCTGACTAGCGGGAGAGGTCGGGAGACCCAGTACTTC. Protein sequence: CSVLTSGRGRETQYF. The chain uses TRBV29-1 and TRBJ2-5; 12 nucleotides match TRBD2. Trimming at V came to 5 bases and at J to 5 bases, leaving 9 bases not matched to a gene. The CDR3 has 15 amino acids. Germline CDR1 and CDR2: SQVTM and ANQGSEA.

The DNA for the CDR3 is TGTGCCATCAGCCCCGGGGATTCGTTCTACGAGCAGTACTTC. Amino acids: CAISPGDSFYEQYF. This chain links TRBV10-3 with TRBJ2-7; perhaps TRBD2 as D (5 bases). The V gene's germline CDR1 is ENHRY and CDR2 SYGVKD. The CDR3 totals 14 residues. With 6 bases removed from V and 3 bases from J, the gap between germline ends came to 15 bases.

This clone was recorded only once. The chain employs TRBV7-7 and TRBJ1-5, with 7 nucleotides matching TRBD1. The V and J ends lost 5 bases and 5 bases, in that order; junction bases with no gene match: 3. The CDR3 covers 13 residues. Germline CDR1 SSHAT, CDR2 FNYEAQ (reference sequence). This chain's CDR3 is CASSLGQDQPQHF. The DNA for the CDR3 is TGTGCCAGCAGCCTCGGACAGGATCAGCCCCAGCATTTT.

The gene calls are TRBV2 and TRBJ1-2, with D possibly TRBD1 on 5 matching bases. The V end was cut by 2 bases, the J end by 8 bases, with 15 bases between. CDR3 length equals 14 residues. Germline loops: CDR1 SNHLY, CDR2 FYNNEI. The CDR3 here is CASSEIEGEGGYTF. For the CDR3, the DNA is TGTGCCAGCAGTGAAATCGAAGGGGAAGGAGGCTACACCTTC.

This chain joins TRBV19 and TRBJ2-1, with D perhaps TRBD2 (7 bases). The germline CDR1 and CDR2 sequences are LNHDA and SQIVND (reference sequence). The CDR3 has 16 residues. V lost 2 bases to trimming and J lost 8 bases, with 19 bases between them. CDR3 amino acids: CASSIPKAGRGDEQFF. DNA of the CDR3: TGTGCCAGTAGTATACCTAAAGCAGGGAGGGGGGATGAGCAGTTCTTC. The whole variable domain, remainder taken from reference TRBV19 and TRBJ2-1, is DGGITQSPKYLFRKEGQNVTLSCEQNLNHDAMYWYRQDPGQGLRLIYYSQIVNDFQKGDIAEGYSVSREKKESFPLTVTSAQKNPTAFYLCASSIPKAGRGDEQFFGPGTRLTVL.

This clone was counted between two and nine times. This chain connects TRBV7-9 to TRBJ1-2; weak D call: TRBD1 (6 bases). The V gene lost 2 bases and the J gene lost 4 bases, with 17 bases spanning the gap. This CDR3 spans 16 amino acids. CDR1 is SEHNR and CDR2 is FQNEAQ in the germline V gene (reference sequence). The CDR3 is CASSLTFRRGGYGYTF. CDR3 nucleotides: TGTGCCAGCAGCTTAACCTTTCGGAGAGGGGGCTATGGCTACACCTTC.

The chain joins TRBV11-2 to TRBJ2-7; 7 bases are shared with TRBD1. V shed 5 bases and J 5 bases; nucleotides not matched to a gene: 12. The CDR3 spans 15 residues. CDR1 and CDR2 from the germline V gene are SGHAT and FQNNGV. The CDR3 spells CASSPDGTASDEQYF. The CDR3, as DNA: TGTGCCAGCAGCCCAGACGGGACAGCAAGTGACGAGCAGTACTTC.

This chain links TRBV7-2 with TRBJ1-6; D unresolved. Trimming left V 5 bases short and J 7 bases short, with 12 bases between. This CDR3 is 14 amino acids long. The germline V gene encodes CDR1 SGHTA and CDR2 FQGNSA. The CDR3 DNA reads TGTGCCAGCAGCCCCAGGCCGGGGAATTCACCCCTCCACTTT. Amino acid sequence: CASSPRPGNSPLHF.

V usage is TRBV7-3 and J usage is TRBJ2-2; 11 bases map to TRBD1. This CDR3 is built from 19 residues. J lost 3 bases, V lost 5 bases, and 14 bases had no gene match. CDR1 and CDR2 from the germline V gene are SGHTA and FQGTGA. The CDR3 reads CASSPTGQGGGGHTGELFF. In DNA, the CDR3 is TGTGCCAGCAGCCCAACGGGACAGGGGGGCGGCGGACACACCGGGGAGCTGTTTTTT.

The chain couples TRBV5-4 to TRBJ1-2, with a weak D call TRBD1 (5 bases). Germline V gene sequence: CDR1 SGHNT, CDR2 YYREEE (reference sequence). The CDR3 totals 15 residues. With 3 bases removed from V and 7 bases from J, the gap between germline ends came to 19 bases. CDR3 residues: CASSSPGQEQGGYTF. The DNA of the CDR3 is TGTGCCAGCAGCTCCCCGGGCCAGGAGCAGGGTGGCTACACCTTC.

The chain couples TRBV27 to TRBJ2-2; 11 bases map to TRBD1. Germline V gene data show CDR1 as MNHEY and CDR2 as SMNVEV (reference sequence). J gave up 0 bases and V 5 bases, and 8 bases lay outside the gene matches. The CDR3 runs 18 residues. In DNA form, the CDR3 reads TGTGCCAGCAGTCGACGGACAGGGGGCGGCACGAACACCGGGGAGCTGTTTTTT. This sequence encodes CASSRRTGGGTNTGELFF.

CDR3 amino acids: CASTRPGGGETQYF. Here the CDR3 DNA reads TGTGCCAGCACCCGCCCCGGTGGGGGGGAGACCCAGTACTTC. The V gene is TRBV7-9, the J gene TRBJ2-5; the D gene is possibly TRBD2 (6 bases). The CDR3 extends over 14 amino acids. Trimming left V 7 bases short and J 5 bases short, with 17 bases between. Germline values: CDR1 SEHNR, CDR2 FQNEAQ (reference sequence).

The chain carries TRBV19 and TRBJ2-3, with TRBD2 matching over 15 bases. The germline CDR1 and CDR2 sequences are LNHDA and SQIVND (reference sequence). This CDR3 comprises 19 residues. With 3 bases clipped from V and 2 bases from J, the junction kept 9 bases outside the gene matches. CDR3 nucleotide sequence: TGTGCCAGTAGTATCGGACTAGCGGGAGGGTCCAGGATCACAGATACGCAGTATTTT. Translating gives CASSIGLAGGSRITDTQYF.

This sequence joins TRBV6-5 and TRBJ2-5, with TRBD2 matching over 9 bases. The CDR3 is 14 residues long. Germline assignment: CDR1 MNHEY and CDR2 SVGAGI. Trimming removed 6 bases from V and 5 bases from J; junction bases left unmatched: 7. DNA of the CDR3: TGTGCCAGCAGAAGCGGGGGGTCTCCGGAGACCCAGTACTTC. The encoded protein is CASRSGGSPETQYF.

This clone was recorded once. The CDR3 reads CASSSGQGANEQFF. The CDR3 nucleotides read TGCGCCAGCAGCTCGGGACAGGGGGCAAATGAGCAGTTCTTC. The V and J genes are TRBV5-1 and TRBJ2-1; 12 nucleotides agree with TRBD1. The CDR3 contains 14 residues. Germline CDR1 and CDR2: SGHRS and YFSETQ. V gave up 3 bases and J gave up 7 bases; unmatched junction bases: 2. Full variable domain (outside the CDR3, taken from reference TRBV5-1 and TRBJ2-1): KAGVTQTPRYLIKTRGQQVTLSCSPISGHRSVSWYQQTPGQGLQFLFEYFSETQRNKGNFPGRFSGRQFSNSRSEMNVSTLELGDSALYLCASSSGQGANEQFFGPGTRLTVL.

The rearrangement uses TRBV7-9 and TRBJ1-2; TRBD1 is a possible D gene (6 bases). V was pared by 3 bases and J by 0 bases, with 11 bases between. CDR1 and CDR2 from the germline V gene are SEHNR and FQNEAQ (reference sequence). This CDR3 is 15 amino acids long. Here the CDR3 DNA reads TGTGCCAGCAGCTTCGACAGGCCCGCTAACTATGGCTACACCTTC. Amino acid sequence: CASSFDRPANYGYTF.

The chain links TRBV30 to TRBJ2-3; the match to TRBD1 covers 10 bases. The germline V gene has CDR1 GTSNPN and CDR2 SVGIG (reference sequence). The length of the CDR3 is 14 residues. Trimming cost V 2 bases and J 4 bases; bases outside gene matches: 3. The CDR3 nucleotides are TGTGCCTGGAGTCCGGGGACAGGGGCAGATACGCAGTATTTT. This gives the protein CAWSPGTGADTQYF.

V gene TRBV19 combines with J gene TRBJ2-2; 9 bases fit TRBD1. Per germline, CDR1 LNHDA and CDR2 SQIVND (reference sequence). The CDR3 extends over 17 amino acids. Trimming cost V 5 bases and J 3 bases; bases outside gene matches: 10. The CDR3, as DNA: TGTGCCAGTAGTGCCCCAACAGGGGGCCATCACACCGGGGAGCTGTTTTTT. Translated, it gives CASSAPTGGHHTGELFF.

This clone was counted only a few times. The chain has TRBV6-1 and TRBJ2-3; 9 nucleotides align to TRBD2. The length of the CDR3 is 16 residues. Germline lookup yields CDR1 MNHNS and CDR2 SASEGT. V gave up 4 bases and J gave up 3 bases; unmatched junction bases: 8. In DNA, the CDR3 is TGTGCCAGCAGTGTTGCGGGAGGGCTCGGGACAGATACGCAGTATTTT. Translated: CASSVAGGLGTDTQYF.

V is TRBV19 and J is TRBJ1-1; weak D call: TRBD1 (6 bases). The CDR3 loop spans 16 amino acids. Looked up from germline, CDR1 is LNHDA and CDR2 is SQIVND (reference sequence). V dropped 6 bases and J dropped 5 bases, with 22 bases sitting between them. The CDR3 nucleotides read TGTGCCAGTAGACGGGGGAGGGGGTCTGTTGAGACTGAAGCTTTCTTT. It is translated as CASRRGRGSVETEAFF.

The chain links TRBV12-3 or TRBV12-4 to TRBJ2-3, with a possible D match to TRBD2 (5 bases). V was trimmed by 6 bases and J by 2 bases, leaving 6 bases between them. The CDR3 covers 12 residues. The chain's CDR3 is CASSLATDTQYF. The CDR3 DNA sequence: TGTGCCAGCAGCCTAGCCACAGATACGCAGTATTTT.

This clone is a singleton in its sample. V gene TRBV28 combines with J gene TRBJ2-7, with TRBD2 identical over 8 bases. This CDR3 contains 14 residues. V shed 5 bases, J shed 5 bases, and the junction held 8 bases outside the gene matches. Per germline, CDR1 MDHEN and CDR2 SYDVKM. The DNA for the CDR3 is TGTGCCAGCAGTCCACCGGGAGGGTCCAACGAGCAGTACTTC. The encoded protein is CASSPPGGSNEQYF.

The V call is TRBV29-1, the J call TRBJ2-2, with no clear D. Germline-derived CDR1 and CDR2 are SQVTM and ANQGSEA. There are 12 residues in the CDR3. Trimming removed 3 bases from V and 4 bases from J, with 6 bases in between. The CDR3 sequence: CSVESSTGELFF. CDR3 nucleotides: TGCAGCGTTGAGTCGTCCACCGGGGAGCTGTTTTTT.

This clone was observed a single time. The chain employs TRBV28 and TRBJ2-5, with D possibly being TRBD1 (6 bases). CDR3 size: 11 residues. V was clipped by 7 bases and J by 14 bases, with 17 bases between them. Germline CDR1 and CDR2: MDHEN and SYDVKM. CDR3 in amino acids: CASTIGQGQYF. The CDR3 DNA follows: TGTGCCAGCACCATAGGGCAGGGGCAATACTTC. Variable domain in full (rest from reference TRBV28 and TRBJ2-5): DVKVTQSSRYLVKRTGEKVFLECVQDMDHENMFWYRQDPGLGLRLIYFSYDVKMKEKGDIPEGYSVSREKKERFSLILESASTNQTSMYLCASTIGQGQYFGPGTRLLVL.

This chain connects TRBV24-1 to TRBJ2-1, with 8 bases fitting TRBD1. CDR1 and CDR2 from the germline V gene are KGHDR and SFDVKD. V trimming: 1 base; J trimming: 7 bases; junction bases outside the gene matches: 8. The CDR3 runs to 16 residues. The CDR3 nucleotides read TGTGCCACCAGTGATTTTCGTCAGGGGGCGGGAAATGAGCAGTTCTTC. Its protein is CATSDFRQGAGNEQFF.

This CDR3 reads CAWSALVPGTSGRHAGELFF. In DNA form, the CDR3 reads TGTGCCTGGAGCGCCCTGGTGCCCGGGACTAGCGGGAGACATGCCGGGGAGCTGTTTTTT. The chain joins TRBV30 to TRBJ2-2; 14 bases are a match to TRBD2. The CDR3 has 20 amino acids. V lost 3 bases and J lost 6; bases outside the gene matches: 18. Germline lookup yields CDR1 GTSNPN and CDR2 SVGIG (reference sequence).

J is TRBJ1-2 and V is TRBV6-5; TRBD1 agrees at 10 bases. Unmatched junction bases numbered 8, after V lost 5 bases and J lost 5 bases. The CDR3 extends over 15 amino acids. Germline CDR1 and CDR2: MNHEY and SVGAGI. CDR3 nucleotides: TGTGCCAGCAGTCCCCCCGGGACAGGGGAATATGGCTACACCTTC. Protein product: CASSPPGTGEYGYTF.